A selection of T cell receptor beta chains follows, all from one sample in a study of PD-1 blockade in classical Hodgkin lymphoma. TCRdb keeps only in-frame clones here, not all; method: immunoSEQ multiplex PCR. The table lists about 100,000 clones, about 89% of them singletons. The input for sequencing was peripheral blood mononuclear cells (PBMCs), taken before the second cycle of nivolumab. These receptors all stem from a human donor with classical Hodgkin lymphoma. The CDR3 runs from the conserved cysteine through the conserved F or W. A D gene is named only where the DNA matches it firmly. A clone size is listed for some rows: how often the clone was seen (once, few, many), or a class if it is expanded.

size	D	J	V	CDR3	DNA
NA	NA	TRBJ2-2	TRBV7-8	CASSLSGNTGELFF	TGTGCCAGCAGCTTATCGGGGAACACCGGGGAGCTGTTTTTT
NA	TRBD2	TRBJ2-3	TRBV19	CASRLAGGSTDTQYF	TGTGCCAGTAGATTGGCGGGGGGGAGCACAGATACGCAGTATTTT
NA	TRBD1	TRBJ2-7	TRBV27	CASSLPGQGWEQYF	TGTGCCAGCAGTCTTCCTGGACAGGGGTGGGAGCAGTACTTC
NA	TRBD1	TRBJ1-2	TRBV19	CASSIVPEGARGYTF	TGTGCCAGTAGTATAGTCCCTGAGGGGGCGAGGGGCTACACCTTC
NA	NA	TRBJ2-7	TRBV5-5	CASSRDAQVSYEQYF	TGTGCCAGCAGTCGTGATGCACAAGTGAGCTACGAGCAGTACTTC
NA	NA	TRBJ2-1	TRBV7-9	CASSLVVFNEQFF	TGTGCCAGCAGCTTAGTAGTATTCAATGAGCAGTTCTTC
NA	NA	TRBJ2-7	TRBV18	CASSLREFLSYEQYF	TGTGCCAGCTCACTTAGGGAGTTTCTCTCCTACGAGCAGTACTTC
once	TRBD1	TRBJ1-2	TRBV9	CASNSGTVLFLYGYTF	TGTGCCAGTAATTCCGGGACAGTCCTTTTCCTTTATGGCTACACCTTC
NA	NA	TRBJ2-7	TRBV6-5	CASSYSTSGLWEQYF	TGTGCCAGCAGTTACTCTACGTCGGGTCTATGGGAGCAGTACTTC
few	NA	TRBJ2-3	TRBV14	CASSQDSGPGADTQYF	TGTGCCAGCAGCCAAGATTCAGGGCCCGGCGCAGATACGCAGTATTTT
once	NA	TRBJ1-5	TRBV6-5	CASWWGTAVLQPQHF	TGTGCCAGCTGGTGGGGAACAGCCGTTCTCCAGCCCCAGCATTTT
NA	TRBD1	TRBJ2-7	TRBV19	CASSIDRDRSYEQYF	TGTGCCAGTAGTATAGATCGGGACAGGTCCTACGAGCAGTACTTC
NA	NA	TRBJ1-6	TRBV6-6	CASSRQSSYNSPLHF	TGTGCCAGCAGCCGGCAGAGCTCCTATAATTCACCCCTCCACTTT
NA	TRBD2	TRBJ2-1	TRBV28	CASSILAGYDDEQFF	TGTGCCAGCAGTATACTAGCGGGGTATGACGATGAGCAGTTCTTC
NA	NA	TRBJ1-1	TRBV9	CASSKLNGLNTEAFF	TGTGCCAGCAGCAAGCTAAACGGTTTGAACACTGAAGCTTTCTTT
NA	NA	TRBJ1-2	TRBV5-6	CASSLTVGVDYGYTF	TGTGCCAGCAGCCTAACAGTAGGGGTCGACTATGGCTACACCTTC
NA	NA	TRBJ1-4	TRBV7-2	CASSSPGGLEKLFF	TGTGCCAGCAGCTCCCCGGGAGGGTTGGAAAAACTGTTTTTT
NA	TRBD1	TRBJ1-2	TRBV6-6	CAGRTTGTYGYTF	TGTGCCGGGCGGACGACAGGGACCTATGGCTACACCTTC
NA	NA	TRBJ1-5	TRBV5-8	CASGRGGGQPQHF	TGTGCCAGCGGGAGGGGAGGGGGACAGCCCCAGCATTTT
NA	TRBD2	TRBJ2-3	TRBV10-3	CATRLAGQGDTQYF	TGTGCCACACGACTAGCGGGGCAGGGAGATACGCAGTATTTT
NA	TRBD2	TRBJ2-5	TRBV13	CASSPGTRKETQYF	TGTGCCAGCAGCCCCGGGACTAGAAAAGAGACCCAGTACTTC
NA	NA	TRBJ2-2	TRBV5-1	CASSLDGITGELFF	TGCGCCAGCAGCTTGGATGGAATTACCGGGGAGCTGTTTTTT
NA	TRBD1	TRBJ1-4	TRBV9	CASSGGTGGEKLFF	TGTGCCAGCAGCGGAGGGACAGGAGGTGAAAAACTGTTTTTT
NA	TRBD2	TRBJ2-3	TRBV19	CASSITSGADTQYF	TGTGCCAGTAGTATAACTAGCGGGGCAGATACGCAGTATTTT
NA	NA	TRBJ2-7	TRBV5-1	CASSSSFGGAYEQYF	TGCGCCAGCAGTTCGTCGTTTGGGGGGGCGTACGAGCAGTACTTC
NA	TRBD1	TRBJ1-1	TRBV18	CASSLDRGDTEAFF	TGTGCCAGCTCACTTGACAGGGGAGACACTGAAGCTTTCTTT
many	TRBD1	TRBJ1-2	TRBV6-5	CASSYTRTGGGYGYTF	TGTGCCAGCAGTTACACCAGGACAGGGGGGGGCTATGGCTACACCTTC
NA	TRBD2	TRBJ2-3	TRBV4-3	CASSLGLGTDTQYF	TGCGCCAGCAGCCTAGGACTAGGCACAGATACGCAGTATTTT
NA	NA	TRBJ2-1	TRBV4-1	CASSQGGTLANEQFF	TGCGCCAGCAGCCAAGGGGGGACCCTCGCCAATGAGCAGTTCTTC
NA	TRBD1	TRBJ2-3	TRBV4-3	CASSVGLRRDRDTDTQYF	TGCGCCAGCAGCGTGGGTCTGAGGCGGGACAGGGACACAGATACGCAGTATTTT
NA	NA	TRBJ1-2	TRBV11-2	CASSTRRAGYYGYTF	TGTGCCAGCAGCACCCGCCGGGCAGGCTACTATGGCTACACCTTC
once	TRBD1	TRBJ1-4	TRBV30	CAWSYGQGDIGKLFF	TGTGCCTGGAGTTATGGACAGGGGGATATCGGAAAACTGTTTTTT
NA	NA	TRBJ1-3	TRBV5-1	CASTEAPLSGNTIYF	TGCGCCAGCACGGAGGCCCCACTCTCTGGAAACACCATATATTTT
NA	NA	TRBJ1-6	TRBV9	CASSVGRQGNSPLHF	TGTGCCAGCAGCGTAGGTCGGCAGGGGAATTCACCCCTCCACTTT
NA	NA	TRBJ1-2	TRBV7-3	CASSLNSGATGPGEWDYTF	TGTGCCAGCAGCTTAAATAGCGGTGCAACAGGCCCGGGAGAGTGGGACTACACCTTC
once	TRBD2	TRBJ2-1	TRBV6-5	CASSYPQGGNEQFF	TGTGCCAGCAGTTACCCGCAGGGAGGGAATGAGCAGTTCTTC
NA	TRBD1	TRBJ2-4	TRBV27	CASSLETGILAKNIQYF	TGTGCCAGCAGTTTGGAGACAGGGATACTAGCCAAAAACATTCAGTACTTC
NA	NA	TRBJ2-5	TRBV5-1	CASSLVRAKETQYF	TGCGCCAGCAGCTTGGTACGGGCTAAAGAGACCCAGTACTTC
NA	TRBD2	TRBJ2-1	TRBV19	CASSFRSGGDNEQFF	TGTGCCAGTAGTTTTCGGAGCGGGGGAGACAATGAGCAGTTCTTC
NA	NA	TRBJ2-7	TRBV12-5	CASGLVLRQGLGEQYF	TGTGCTAGTGGTTTGGTACTTCGACAGGGACTGGGCGAGCAGTACTTC
NA	TRBD1	TRBJ2-1	TRBV18	CASSLDRDAYNEQFF	TGTGCCAGCTCCCTAGACAGGGATGCCTACAATGAGCAGTTCTTC